This T cell receptor (beta chain) was sequenced in a study of T cell repertoires in cytomegalovirus infection. As concerns this clonotype: The antigen remains undetermined.

MiXCR, run by TCRdb on the reads, gives a single entry per CDR3 protein. The sample contains 100,000 or so distinct CDR3 sequences, under 55% of which appear only once. The CDR3 loop spans 16 amino acids. CDR1 MGHDK and CDR2 SYGVNS come from the germline V gene. Trimming removed 1 base at V and 5 bases at J, with 17 bases between. The genes are TRBV25-1 and TRBJ2-5, with a weak D call TRBD2 (7 bases). This sample comprised CD8+ T cells from cultured PBMCs, obtained from culture after CMV antigen stimulation. This TCR was recovered from a human donor in good health (CMV status not recorded). Some clones in this sample may be carry-over from other donors' samples. The CDR3 loop is CASSEWDAGAGETQYF. In DNA, the CDR3 is TGTGCCAGCAGTGAATGGGATGCGGGGGCGGGGGAGACCCAGTACTTC. Variable domain in full (rest from reference TRBV25-1 and TRBJ2-5): EADIYQTPRYLVIGTGKKITLECSQTMGHDKMYWYQQDPGMELHLIHYSYGVNSTEKGDLSSESTVSRIRTEHFPLTLESARPSHTSQYLCASSEWDAGAGETQYFGPGTRLLVL.